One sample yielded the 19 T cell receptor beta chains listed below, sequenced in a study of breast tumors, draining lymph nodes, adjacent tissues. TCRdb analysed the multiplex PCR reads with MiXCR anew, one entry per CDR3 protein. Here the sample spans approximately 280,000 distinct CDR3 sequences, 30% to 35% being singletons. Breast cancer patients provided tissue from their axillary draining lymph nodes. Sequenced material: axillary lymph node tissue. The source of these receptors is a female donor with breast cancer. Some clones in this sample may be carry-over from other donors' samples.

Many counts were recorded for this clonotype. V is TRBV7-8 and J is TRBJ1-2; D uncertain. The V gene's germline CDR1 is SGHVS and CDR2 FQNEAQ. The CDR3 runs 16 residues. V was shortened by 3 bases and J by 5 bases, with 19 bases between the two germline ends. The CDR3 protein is CASSFRFPTAPYGYTF. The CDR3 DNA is TGTGCCAGCAGCTTTCGGTTTCCAACAGCCCCTTATGGCTACACCTTC.

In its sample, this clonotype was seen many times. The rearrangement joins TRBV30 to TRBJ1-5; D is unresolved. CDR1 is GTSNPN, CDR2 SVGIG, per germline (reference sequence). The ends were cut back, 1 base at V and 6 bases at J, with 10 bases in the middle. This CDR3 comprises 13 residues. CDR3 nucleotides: TGTGCCTGGAGTGACGAGTGGGGTCAGCCCCAGCATTTT. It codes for CAWSDEWGQPQHF.

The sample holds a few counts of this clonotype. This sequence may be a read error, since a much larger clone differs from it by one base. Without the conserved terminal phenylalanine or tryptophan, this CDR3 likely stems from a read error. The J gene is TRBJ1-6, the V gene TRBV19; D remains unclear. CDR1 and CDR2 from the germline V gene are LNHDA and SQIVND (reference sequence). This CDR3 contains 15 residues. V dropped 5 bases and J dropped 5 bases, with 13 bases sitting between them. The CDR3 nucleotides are TGTGCCAGTAGTTTCACATCGGGGAATAATTCACCCCTCCACCTT. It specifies CASSFTSGNNSPLHL.

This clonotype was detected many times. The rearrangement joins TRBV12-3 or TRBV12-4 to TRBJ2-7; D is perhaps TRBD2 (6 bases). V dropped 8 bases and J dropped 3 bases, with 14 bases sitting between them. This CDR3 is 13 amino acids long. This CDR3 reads CASGAGSRYEQYF. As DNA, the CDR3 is TGTGCCAGCGGGGCGGGATCCCGCTACGAGCAGTACTTC.

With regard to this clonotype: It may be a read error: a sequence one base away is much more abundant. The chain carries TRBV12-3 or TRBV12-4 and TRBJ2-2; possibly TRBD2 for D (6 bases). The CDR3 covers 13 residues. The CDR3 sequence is CASSFTGVGGLFF. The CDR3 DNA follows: TGTGCCAGCAGTTTTACGGGAGTCGGGGGGCTGTTTTTT.

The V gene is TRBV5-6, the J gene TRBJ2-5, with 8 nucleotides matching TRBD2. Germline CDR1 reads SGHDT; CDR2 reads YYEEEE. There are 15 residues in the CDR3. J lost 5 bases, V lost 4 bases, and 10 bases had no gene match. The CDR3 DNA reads TGTGCCAGCAGCGTGCCGGGAGGGCCGCGGGAGACCCAGTACTTC. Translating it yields CASSVPGGPRETQYF.

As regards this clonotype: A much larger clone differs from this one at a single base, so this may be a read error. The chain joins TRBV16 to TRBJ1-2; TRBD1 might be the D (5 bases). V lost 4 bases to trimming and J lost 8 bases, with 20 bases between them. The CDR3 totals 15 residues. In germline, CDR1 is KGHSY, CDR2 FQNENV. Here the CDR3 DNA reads TGTGCCAGCAGCCCCCAACCCGGCCCGGGGCAAGGCTACACCTTC. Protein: CASSPQPGPGQGYTF.

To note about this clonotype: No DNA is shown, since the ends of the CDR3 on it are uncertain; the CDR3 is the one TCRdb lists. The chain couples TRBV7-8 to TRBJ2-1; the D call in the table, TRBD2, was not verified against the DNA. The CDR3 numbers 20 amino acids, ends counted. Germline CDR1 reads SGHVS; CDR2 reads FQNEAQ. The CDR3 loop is CASSFYICSASGSSHNEQFF.

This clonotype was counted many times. Here the CDR3 reads CASSYGDQVKKRGSTDTQYF. CDR3 in DNA: TGTGCCAGCAGTTACGGAGATCAGGTTAAAAAGCGGGGGAGCACAGATACGCAGTATTTT. The chain recombines TRBV6-2 or TRBV6-3 with TRBJ2-3; 8 bases are shared with TRBD2. The CDR3 is 20 amino acids. Germline CDR1 and CDR2: MNHEY and SVGEGT. V lost 2 bases, J lost 0 bases, and 16 bases stayed unmatched.

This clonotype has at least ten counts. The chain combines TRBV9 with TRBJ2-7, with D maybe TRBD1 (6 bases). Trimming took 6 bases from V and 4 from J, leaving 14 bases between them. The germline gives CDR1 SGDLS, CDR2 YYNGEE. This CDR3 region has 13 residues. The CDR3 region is CASNAQGLYEQYF. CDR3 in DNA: TGTGCCAGCAACGCTCAGGGGTTATACGAGCAGTACTTC.

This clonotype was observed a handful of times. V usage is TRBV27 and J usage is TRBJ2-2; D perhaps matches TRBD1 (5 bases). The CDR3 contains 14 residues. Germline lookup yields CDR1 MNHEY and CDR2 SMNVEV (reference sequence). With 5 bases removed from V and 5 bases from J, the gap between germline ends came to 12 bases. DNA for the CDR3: TGTGCCAGCAGTCCGCAAGGGGTTACCGGGGAGCTGTTTTTT. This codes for CASSPQGVTGELFF.

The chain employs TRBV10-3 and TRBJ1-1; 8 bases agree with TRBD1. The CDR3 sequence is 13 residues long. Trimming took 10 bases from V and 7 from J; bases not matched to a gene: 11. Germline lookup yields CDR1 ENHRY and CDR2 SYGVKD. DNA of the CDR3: TGTGCCAGCAACCAGGACAGGGCACGTGAAGCTTTCTTT. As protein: CASNQDRAREAFF.

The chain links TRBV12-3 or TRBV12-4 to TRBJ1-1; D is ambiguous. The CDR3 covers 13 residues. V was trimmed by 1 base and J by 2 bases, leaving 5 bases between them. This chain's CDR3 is CASSLEGNTEAFF. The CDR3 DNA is TGTGCCAGCAGTTTAGAGGGAAACACTGAAGCTTTCTTT.

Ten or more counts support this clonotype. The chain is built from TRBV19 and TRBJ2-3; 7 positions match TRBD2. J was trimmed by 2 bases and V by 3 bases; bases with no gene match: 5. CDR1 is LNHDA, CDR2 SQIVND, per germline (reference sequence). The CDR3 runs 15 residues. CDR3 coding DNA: TGTGCCAGTAGTATTCTAGCGGCCCACACAGATACGCAGTATTTT. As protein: CASSILAAHTDTQYF.

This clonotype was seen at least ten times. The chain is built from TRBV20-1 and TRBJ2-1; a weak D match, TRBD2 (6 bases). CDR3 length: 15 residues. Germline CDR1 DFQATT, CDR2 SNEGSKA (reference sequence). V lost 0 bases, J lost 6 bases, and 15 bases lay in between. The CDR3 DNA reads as TGCAGTGCTAGAGATCGAGGGCTAGCGACCAATGAGCAGTTCTTC. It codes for CSARDRGLATNEQFF.

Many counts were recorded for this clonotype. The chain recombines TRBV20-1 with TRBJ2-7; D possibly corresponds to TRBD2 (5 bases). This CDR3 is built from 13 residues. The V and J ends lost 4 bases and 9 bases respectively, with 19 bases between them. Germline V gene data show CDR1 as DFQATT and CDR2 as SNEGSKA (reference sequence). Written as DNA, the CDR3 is TGCAGTGCTACGGGGAGCGGCATTGGTGGGCAGTACTTC. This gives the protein CSATGSGIGGQYF.

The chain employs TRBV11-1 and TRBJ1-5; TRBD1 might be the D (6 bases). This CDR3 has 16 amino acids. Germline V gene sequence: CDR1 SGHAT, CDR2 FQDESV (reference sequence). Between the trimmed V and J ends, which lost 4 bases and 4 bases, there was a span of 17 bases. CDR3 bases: TGTGCCAGCAGCTCCGCGGGAGGACAGCCAAATCAGCCCCAGCATTTT. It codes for CASSSAGGQPNQPQHF.

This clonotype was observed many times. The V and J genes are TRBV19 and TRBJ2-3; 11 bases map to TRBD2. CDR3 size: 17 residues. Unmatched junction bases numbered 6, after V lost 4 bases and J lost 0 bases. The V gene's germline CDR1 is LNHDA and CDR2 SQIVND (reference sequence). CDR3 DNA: TGTGCCAGTAGTACCGGGACTAGCGGAGCGAGCACAGATACGCAGTATTTT. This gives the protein CASSTGTSGASTDTQYF.

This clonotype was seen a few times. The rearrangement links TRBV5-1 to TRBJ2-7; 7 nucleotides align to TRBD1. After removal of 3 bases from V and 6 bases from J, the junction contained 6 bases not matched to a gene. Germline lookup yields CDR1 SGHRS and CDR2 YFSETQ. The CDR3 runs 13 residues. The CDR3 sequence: CASSSGTVSEQYF. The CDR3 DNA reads TGCGCCAGCAGCTCCGGGACAGTTAGCGAGCAGTACTTC.